Each of the 25 T cell receptor beta chains below was sequenced from the same sample in a study of early T cells in non-severe SARS-CoV-2 infection. TCRdb processed the 5' RACE reads anew with MiXCR; each CDR3 protein has one entry. This repertoire shows around 58,000 distinct CDR3 sequences, less than 9.5% found once; its top ten account for about 10%. The sequencing here drew on whole blood, taken at baseline. These receptors originate from an adult who was a healthcare worker with PCR-confirmed SARS-CoV-2 infection or an uninfected control (not recorded which).

V gene TRBV29-1 combines with J gene TRBJ2-7; 12 nucleotides match TRBD2. Per the germline V gene, CDR1 is SQVTM and CDR2 is ANQGSEA. Unmatched junction bases numbered 5, after V lost 6 bases and J lost 2 bases. The CDR3 is made up of 14 amino acids. Here the CDR3 DNA reads TGCAGCGTGGCTGGACTAGCGGGAACCTACGAGCAGTACTTC. This encodes CSVAGLAGTYEQYF.

This clonotype was picked up a small number of times. The chain recombines TRBV29-1 with TRBJ2-1, with TRBD2 identical over 8 bases. The CDR3 covers 14 residues. V trimming: 6 bases; J trimming: 4 bases; junction bases outside the gene matches: 8. Germline CDR1 SQVTM, CDR2 ANQGSEA. This CDR3 reads CSVSKRETYNEQFF. The CDR3 nucleotides read TGCAGCGTCAGCAAGCGGGAGACTTACAATGAGCAGTTCTTC.

This clonotype occurred many times. The V gene is TRBV11-2, the J gene TRBJ2-1, with TRBD2 matching over 11 bases. This CDR3 region has 16 residues. V gave up 5 bases and J gave up 10 bases; unmatched junction bases: 13. Looked up from germline, CDR1 is SGHAT and CDR2 is FQNNGV. The CDR3 bases are TGTGCCAGCAGCGGGCTGACTAGCGGGATGCTAGGGGAGCAGTTCTTC. Translation: CASSGLTSGMLGEQFF.

This chain connects TRBV11-2 to TRBJ2-3; TRBD2 aligns across 9 bases. The length of the CDR3 is 16 residues. Germline CDR1 SGHAT, CDR2 FQNNGV. The junction had 10 bases not matched to a gene; V was cut back by 5 bases and J by 4 bases. CDR3 amino acids: CASSTYLGTSPDTQYF. The CDR3, as DNA: TGTGCCAGCAGCACCTACTTGGGGACTAGCCCAGATACGCAGTATTTT.

The chain employs TRBV6-4 and TRBJ1-5; 10 bases agree with TRBD1. The germline gives CDR1 MRHNA, CDR2 SNTAGT. J was trimmed by 4 bases and V by 6 bases; bases with no gene match: 6. The CDR3 extends over 15 amino acids. The CDR3 loop is CASRLRTGGNQPQHF. The CDR3 region has the DNA TGTGCCAGCAGACTGAGGACAGGGGGTAATCAGCCCCAGCATTTT.

This clonotype was seen ten or more times. The chain employs TRBV4-1 and TRBJ1-2, with 7 bases that match TRBD1. V trimming: 1 base; J trimming: 8 bases; junction bases outside the gene matches: 10. The germline V gene encodes CDR1 MGHRA and CDR2 YSYEKL. The CDR3 spans 15 residues. The CDR3 region has the DNA TGCGCCAGCAGCCAAGTTGGGACAGCTGGCCGGGGCTACACCTTC. Translated: CASSQVGTAGRGYTF.

This clonotype was seen at least ten times. V gene TRBV5-1 combines with J gene TRBJ1-1, with D possibly TRBD1 on 6 matching bases. The ends were cut back, 4 bases at V and 0 bases at J, with 7 bases in the middle. The length of the CDR3 is 13 residues. Germline CDR1 and CDR2: SGHRS and YFSETQ. The CDR3 spells CASSQGLNTEAFF. CDR3 nucleotides: TGCGCCAGCAGCCAGGGGTTGAACACTGAAGCTTTCTTT. The full variable domain, completed using reference TRBV5-1 and TRBJ1-1, is KAGVTQTPRYLIKTRGQQVTLSCSPISGHRSVSWYQQTPGQGLQFLFEYFSETQRNKGNFPGRFSGRQFSNSRSEMNVSTLELGDSALYLCASSQGLNTEAFFGQGTRLTVV.

The sample holds many counts of this clonotype. The J gene is TRBJ2-1, the V gene TRBV6-6, with 10 nucleotides matching TRBD2. The CDR3 consists of 18 residues. Germline V gene data show CDR1 as MNHNY and CDR2 as SVGAGI (reference sequence). Trimming cost V 7 bases and J 2 bases; bases outside gene matches: 14. CDR3 protein: CASTPGSGRAGAYNEQFF. For the CDR3, the DNA is TGTGCCAGCACCCCCGGCAGCGGGAGGGCCGGCGCCTACAATGAGCAGTTCTTC.

This chain joins TRBV7-9 and TRBJ2-3, with D possibly TRBD2 on 5 matching bases. The CDR3 loop spans 12 amino acids. CDR1 is SEHNR and CDR2 is FQNEAQ in the germline V gene (reference sequence). V was trimmed by 5 bases and J by 4 bases, leaving 7 bases between them. The CDR3 region is CASSTRADTQYF. CDR3 nucleotide sequence: TGTGCCAGCAGCACGAGGGCAGATACGCAGTATTTT.

This clonotype has a handful of counts. The CDR3 DNA is TGTGCCAGCAGACTCTGGGCGGCCGGCTCCCGTGGCTACACCTTC. Its translation: CASRLWAAGSRGYTF. The J gene is TRBJ1-2, the V gene TRBV27; D gene ambiguous. This CDR3 is 15 amino acids long. Deletions cut 6 bases from V and 7 bases from J, with 21 bases between. CDR1 is MNHEY, CDR2 SMNVEV, per germline (reference sequence).

With respect to this clonotype: The missing conserved phenylalanine or tryptophan at the end of this CDR3 makes a read error likely. The rearrangement joins TRBV6-4 to TRBJ1-1; D is ambiguous. This CDR3 spans 13 amino acids. The germline V gene has CDR1 MRHNA and CDR2 SNTAGT. V lost 6 bases, J lost 1 base, and 9 bases lay in between. The CDR3 nucleotides read TGTGCCAGCAGGGAGTCGGAGAACACTGAAGCTTTCCTT. Its protein is CASRESENTEAFL.

The chain is built from TRBV6-6 and TRBJ2-3, with D unclear. CDR1 and CDR2 from the germline V gene are MNHNY and SVGAGI (reference sequence). Trimming removed 7 bases at V and 2 bases at J, with 13 bases between. The CDR3 totals 14 residues. CDR3 nucleotide sequence: TGTGCCAGCAATCAACCAGGATTCACAGATACGCAGTATTTT. The encoded protein is CASNQPGFTDTQYF.

V and J are TRBV5-1 and TRBJ2-1; D is unresolved. With 0 bases removed from V and 0 bases from J, the gap between germline ends came to 10 bases. The CDR3 has 16 amino acids. Germline-derived CDR1 and CDR2 are SGHRS and YFSETQ. CDR3 coding DNA: TGCGCCAGCAGCTTGGATGTCGGCAGCTCCTACAATGAGCAGTTCTTC. Its translation is CASSLDVGSSYNEQFF.

This clonotype has only a few counts. J is TRBJ2-2 and V is TRBV7-6, with D unclear. The CDR3 length is 15 residues. V was pared by 5 bases and J by 7 bases, with 17 bases between. Germline V gives CDR1 SGHVS, CDR2 FNYEAQ. CDR3 sequence reads: CASSPNPGRVGELFF. CDR3 nucleotide sequence: TGTGCCAGCAGCCCCAATCCCGGACGGGTCGGGGAGCTGTTTTTT.

The chain recombines TRBV5-5 with TRBJ2-2; 11 bases fit TRBD2. The germline V gene encodes CDR1 SGHKS and CDR2 YYEKEE (reference sequence). J lost 3 bases, V lost 5 bases, and 6 bases had no gene match. The CDR3 is made up of 16 amino acids. CDR3 in DNA: TGTGCCAGCAGTAGACCGGGACTAGCGGACACCGGGGAGCTGTTTTTT. Amino acid sequence: CASSRPGLADTGELFF.

The chain couples TRBV10-3 to TRBJ2-1, with 9 bases identical to TRBD1. Germline assignment: CDR1 ENHRY and CDR2 SYGVKD. This CDR3 has 13 amino acids. With 7 bases clipped from V and 7 bases from J, the junction kept 5 bases outside the gene matches. CDR3 DNA: TGTGCCATCACCGGGACAGGGACGAATGAGCAGTTCTTC. Protein product: CAITGTGTNEQFF.

V gene TRBV6-2 or TRBV6-3 combines with J gene TRBJ2-3, with no clear D. Between the trimmed V and J ends, which lost 0 bases and 2 bases, there was a span of 9 bases. CDR1 and CDR2 from the germline V gene are MNHEY and SVGEGT. The CDR3 length is 15 residues. CDR3 amino acids: CASSYSSGHTDTQYF. The CDR3 nucleotides read TGTGCCAGCAGTTACTCTTCGGGCCACACAGATACGCAGTATTTT.

This clonotype came up many times. The chain links TRBV9 to TRBJ1-1; 7 nucleotides line up with TRBD1. There are 14 residues in the CDR3. Germline CDR1 SGDLS, CDR2 YYNGEE. V gave up 3 bases and J gave up 4 bases; unmatched junction bases: 6. The CDR3 here is CASSAWDSATEAFF. CDR3 bases: TGTGCCAGCAGCGCCTGGGACAGCGCCACTGAAGCTTTCTTT.

Here the CDR3 reads CASTEWGGSTDTQYF. The CDR3 DNA is TGTGCCAGCACCGAGTGGGGTGGTAGCACAGATACGCAGTATTTT. The chain uses TRBV12-3 or TRBV12-4 and TRBJ2-3; D gene unclear. V lost 7 bases and J 0 bases, leaving 14 bases between the germline ends. The CDR3 covers 15 residues.

This clonotype appeared a few times. The chain has TRBV19 and TRBJ2-4, with D perhaps TRBD2 (6 bases). V was cut by 5 bases and J by 7 bases, with 24 bases left in between. Germline V CDR1 and CDR2: LNHDA, SQIVND (reference sequence). The CDR3 totals 17 residues. CDR3 protein: CASSPLWGVEIENIQYF. The CDR3 DNA is TGTGCCAGTAGTCCCCTTTGGGGGGTTGAGATCGAGAACATTCAGTACTTC.

This clonotype occurred once. V is TRBV20-1 and J is TRBJ2-7, with TRBD2 matching over 7 bases. Germline assignment: CDR1 DFQATT and CDR2 SNEGSKA (reference sequence). CDR3 length equals 15 residues. V trimming: 2 bases; J trimming: 5 bases; junction bases outside the gene matches: 12. The CDR3 sequence is CSARLASGRGDEQYF. The CDR3 DNA is TGCAGTGCTAGATTGGCTAGCGGACGAGGGGACGAGCAGTACTTC.

This clonotype was observed at least ten times. V usage is TRBV7-6 and J usage is TRBJ2-3; 8 bases line up with TRBD2. In germline, CDR1 is SGHVS, CDR2 FNYEAQ. This CDR3 has 16 residues. V shed 3 bases and J 0 bases; nucleotides not matched to a gene: 5. CDR3 sequence: CASSLRTSPSTDTQYF. CDR3 nucleotides: TGTGCCAGCAGCTTGAGGACTAGCCCGAGCACAGATACGCAGTATTTT.

This clonotype was seen only a few times. The genes are TRBV24-1 and TRBJ2-7; D tentatively fits TRBD1 or TRBD2 (5 bases each). V lost 6 bases and J lost 0, with 14 bases in between. The CDR3 spans 15 residues. CDR1 and CDR2 from the germline V gene are KGHDR and SFDVKD. CDR3 bases: TGTGCCACCAGTAACCTGGGACGGAGCTCCTACGAGCAGTACTTC. It translates to CATSNLGRSSYEQYF.

Remarks on this clonotype: A much larger clone differs by one base, so this may be a read error. The CDR3, as DNA: TGTGCCAGCAGAGGGACTAGCGGGAGCTACGAGCAGTACTTC. Protein product: CASRGTSGSYEQYF. This chain joins TRBV2 and TRBJ2-7, with 14 bases fitting TRBD2. From germline, CDR1 is SNHLY and CDR2 FYNNEI. The V gene end was trimmed by 6 bases and the J gene end by 3 bases; junction bases not matched to a gene: 1. There are 14 residues in the CDR3.

V is TRBV9 and J is TRBJ2-3; 9 bases fit TRBD2. Germline V CDR1 and CDR2: SGDLS, YYNGEE. This CDR3 is built from 14 residues. The V segment lost 3 bases and the J segment 2 bases; nucleotides outside the gene matches: 1. The CDR3, as DNA: TGTGCCAGCAGCGCTAGCGGGAACACAGATACGCAGTATTTT. It yields the protein CASSASGNTDTQYF.